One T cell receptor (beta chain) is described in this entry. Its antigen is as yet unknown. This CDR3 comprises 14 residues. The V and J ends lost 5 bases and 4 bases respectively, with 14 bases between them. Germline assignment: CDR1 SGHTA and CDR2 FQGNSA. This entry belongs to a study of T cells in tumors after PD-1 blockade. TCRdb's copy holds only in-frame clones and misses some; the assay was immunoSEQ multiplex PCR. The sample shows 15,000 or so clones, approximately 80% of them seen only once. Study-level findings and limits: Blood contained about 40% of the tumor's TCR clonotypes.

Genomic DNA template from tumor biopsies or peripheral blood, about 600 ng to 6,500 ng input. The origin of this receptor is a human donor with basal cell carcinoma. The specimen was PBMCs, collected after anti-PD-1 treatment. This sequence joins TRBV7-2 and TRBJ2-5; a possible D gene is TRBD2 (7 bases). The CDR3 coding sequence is TGTGCCAGCAGCCCGGGGGGCTGGGGAGAGACCCAGTACTTC. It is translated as CASSPGGWGETQYF.